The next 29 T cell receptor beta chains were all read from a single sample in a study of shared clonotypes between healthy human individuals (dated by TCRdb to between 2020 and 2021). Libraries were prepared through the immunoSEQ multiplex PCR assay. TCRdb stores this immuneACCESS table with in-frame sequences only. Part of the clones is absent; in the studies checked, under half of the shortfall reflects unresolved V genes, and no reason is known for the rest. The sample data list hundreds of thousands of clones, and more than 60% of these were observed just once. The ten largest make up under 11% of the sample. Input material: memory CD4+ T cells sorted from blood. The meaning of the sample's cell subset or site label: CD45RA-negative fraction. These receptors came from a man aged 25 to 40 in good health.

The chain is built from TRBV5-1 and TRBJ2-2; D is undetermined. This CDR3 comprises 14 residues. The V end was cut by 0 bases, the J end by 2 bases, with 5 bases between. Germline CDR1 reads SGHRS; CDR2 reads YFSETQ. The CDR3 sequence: CASSLEANTGELFF. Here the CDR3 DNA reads TGCGCCAGCAGCTTGGAAGCAAACACCGGGGAGCTGTTTTTT.

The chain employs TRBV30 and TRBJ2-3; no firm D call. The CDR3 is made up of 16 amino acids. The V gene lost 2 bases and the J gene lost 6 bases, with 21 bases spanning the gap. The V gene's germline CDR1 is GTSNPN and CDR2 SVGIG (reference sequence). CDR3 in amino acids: CAWSLMTPRCSDTQYF. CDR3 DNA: TGTGCCTGGAGTCTCATGACCCCGAGGTGCTCGGATACGCAGTATTTT.

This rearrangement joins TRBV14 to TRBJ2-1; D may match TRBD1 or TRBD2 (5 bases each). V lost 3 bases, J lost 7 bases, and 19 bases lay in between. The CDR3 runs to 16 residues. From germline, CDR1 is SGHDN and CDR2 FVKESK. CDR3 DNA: TGTGCCAGCAGCCAGACCAGGGAGTTTAAGAGGAATGAGCAGTTCTTC. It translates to CASSQTREFKRNEQFF.

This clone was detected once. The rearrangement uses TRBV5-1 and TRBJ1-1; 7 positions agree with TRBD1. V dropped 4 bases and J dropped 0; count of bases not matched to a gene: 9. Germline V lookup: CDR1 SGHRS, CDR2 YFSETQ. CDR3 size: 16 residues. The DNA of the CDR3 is TGCGCCAGCAGCCATCAGGGGGTTACCGTGAACACTGAAGCTTTCTTT. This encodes CASSHQGVTVNTEAFF. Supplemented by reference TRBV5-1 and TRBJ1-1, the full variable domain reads KAGVTQTPRYLIKTRGQQVTLSCSPISGHRSVSWYQQTPGQGLQFLFEYFSETQRNKGNFPGRFSGRQFSNSRSEMNVSTLELGDSALYLCASSHQGVTVNTEAFFGQGTRLTVV.

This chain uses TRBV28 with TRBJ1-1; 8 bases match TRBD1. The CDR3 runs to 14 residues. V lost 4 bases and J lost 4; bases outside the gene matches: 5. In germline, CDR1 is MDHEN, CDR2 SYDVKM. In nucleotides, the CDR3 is TGTGCCAGCAGTTCAGGGGGCGCGAGCACTGAAGCTTTCTTT. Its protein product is CASSSGGASTEAFF.

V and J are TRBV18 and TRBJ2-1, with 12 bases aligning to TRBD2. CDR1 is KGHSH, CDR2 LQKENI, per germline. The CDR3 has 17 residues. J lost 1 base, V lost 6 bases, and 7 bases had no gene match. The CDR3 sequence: CASSPTSGSKSYNEQFF. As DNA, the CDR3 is TGTGCCAGCTCCCCGACTAGCGGGAGTAAATCCTACAATGAGCAGTTCTTC.

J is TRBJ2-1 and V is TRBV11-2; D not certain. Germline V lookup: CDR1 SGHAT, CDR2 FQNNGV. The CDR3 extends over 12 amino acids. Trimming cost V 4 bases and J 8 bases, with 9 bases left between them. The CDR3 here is CASSSLVDEQFF. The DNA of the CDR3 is TGTGCCAGCAGCTCGTTAGTGGATGAGCAGTTCTTC.

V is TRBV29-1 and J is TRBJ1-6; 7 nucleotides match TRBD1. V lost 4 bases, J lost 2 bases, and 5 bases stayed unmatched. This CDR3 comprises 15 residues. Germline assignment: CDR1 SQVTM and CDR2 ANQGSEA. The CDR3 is CSVATGEAYNSPLHF. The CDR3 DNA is TGCAGCGTTGCTACAGGGGAAGCCTATAATTCACCCCTCCACTTT.

The CDR3 is CASSPGGPNEKLFF. CDR3 DNA sequence: TGTGCCAGCAGTCCAGGGGGTCCTAATGAAAAACTGTTTTTT. The rearrangement uses TRBV2 and TRBJ1-4, with 7 positions matching TRBD1. Germline CDR1 and CDR2: SNHLY and FYNNEI. This CDR3 has 14 residues. V was pared by 5 bases and J by 3 bases, with 3 bases of the junction left unmatched. Filled out from reference TRBV2 and TRBJ1-4, the complete variable domain reads EPEVTQTPSHQVTQMGQEVILRCVPISNHLYFYWYRQILGQKVEFLVSFYNNEISEKSEIFDDQFSVERPDGSNFTLKIRSTKLEDSAMYFCASSPGGPNEKLFFGSGTQLSVL.

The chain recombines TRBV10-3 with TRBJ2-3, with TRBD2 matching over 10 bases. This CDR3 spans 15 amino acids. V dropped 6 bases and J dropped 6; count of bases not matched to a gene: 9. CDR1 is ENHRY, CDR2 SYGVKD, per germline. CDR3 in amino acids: CAISASGSGGDTQYF. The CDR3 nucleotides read TGTGCCATCAGCGCTAGCGGGAGCGGGGGGGATACGCAGTATTTT.

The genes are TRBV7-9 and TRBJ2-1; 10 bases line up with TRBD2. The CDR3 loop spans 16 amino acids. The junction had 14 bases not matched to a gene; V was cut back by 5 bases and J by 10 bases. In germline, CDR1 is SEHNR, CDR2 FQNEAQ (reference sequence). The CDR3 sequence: CASSQKRSGRAWEQFF. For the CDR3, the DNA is TGTGCCAGCAGCCAAAAAAGGAGCGGGAGGGCGTGGGAGCAGTTCTTC.

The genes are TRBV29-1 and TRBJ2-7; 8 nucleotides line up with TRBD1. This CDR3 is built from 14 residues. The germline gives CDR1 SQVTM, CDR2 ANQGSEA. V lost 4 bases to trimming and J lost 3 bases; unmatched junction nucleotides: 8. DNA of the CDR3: TGCAGCGTTGCAGGACAGGGAATGTACTACGAGCAGTACTTC. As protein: CSVAGQGMYYEQYF.

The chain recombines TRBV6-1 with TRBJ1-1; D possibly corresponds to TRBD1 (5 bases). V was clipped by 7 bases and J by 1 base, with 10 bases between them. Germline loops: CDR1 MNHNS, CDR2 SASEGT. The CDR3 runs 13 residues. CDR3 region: CASKGTANTEAFF. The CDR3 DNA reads TGTGCCAGCAAAGGGACGGCGAACACTGAAGCTTTCTTT.

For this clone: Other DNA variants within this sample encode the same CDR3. This CDR3 reads CASSENQPQHF. CDR3 DNA: TGTGCCAGCAGTGAGAATCAGCCCCAGCATTTT. This chain connects TRBV6-1 to TRBJ1-5, with D uncertain. Per the germline V gene, CDR1 is MNHNS and CDR2 is SASEGT. Trimming pared 3 bases from V and 4 bases from J, leaving 1 base between. This CDR3 is built from 11 residues.

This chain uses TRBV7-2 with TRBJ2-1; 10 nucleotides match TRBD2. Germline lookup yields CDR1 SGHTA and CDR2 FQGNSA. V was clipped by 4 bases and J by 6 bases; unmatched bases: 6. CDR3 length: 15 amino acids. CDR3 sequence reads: CASSSPGLAFNEQFF. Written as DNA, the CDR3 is TGTGCCAGCAGCTCTCCGGGACTAGCGTTCAATGAGCAGTTCTTC. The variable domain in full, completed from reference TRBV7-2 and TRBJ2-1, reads GAGVSQSPSNKVTEKGKDVELRCDPISGHTALYWYRQSLGQGLEFLIYFQGNSAPDKSGLPSDRFSAERTGGSVSTLTIQRTQQEDSAVYLCASSSPGLAFNEQFFGPGTRLTVL.

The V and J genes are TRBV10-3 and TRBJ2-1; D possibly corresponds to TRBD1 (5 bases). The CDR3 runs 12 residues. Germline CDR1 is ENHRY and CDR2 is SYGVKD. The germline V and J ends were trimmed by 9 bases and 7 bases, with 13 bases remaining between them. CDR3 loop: CAIKAQVNEQFF. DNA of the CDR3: TGTGCCATAAAGGCACAGGTTAATGAGCAGTTCTTC.

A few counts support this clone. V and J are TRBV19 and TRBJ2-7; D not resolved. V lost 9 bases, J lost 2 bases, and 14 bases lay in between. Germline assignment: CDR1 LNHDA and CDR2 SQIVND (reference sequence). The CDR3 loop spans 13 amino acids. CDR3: CASRNKGTYEQYF. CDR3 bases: TGTGCCAGCAGAAACAAGGGAACCTACGAGCAGTACTTC. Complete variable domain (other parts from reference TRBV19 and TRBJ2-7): DGGITQSPKYLFRKEGQNVTLSCEQNLNHDAMYWYRQDPGQGLRLIYYSQIVNDFQKGDIAEGYSVSREKKESFPLTVTSAQKNPTAFYLCASRNKGTYEQYFGPGTRLTVT.

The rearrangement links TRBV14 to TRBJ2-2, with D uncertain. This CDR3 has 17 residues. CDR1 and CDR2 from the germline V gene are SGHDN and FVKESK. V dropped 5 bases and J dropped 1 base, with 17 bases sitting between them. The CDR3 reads CASSALNPGMNTGELFF. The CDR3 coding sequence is TGTGCCAGCAGCGCTCTCAATCCGGGCATGAACACCGGGGAGCTGTTTTTT.

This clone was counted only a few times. The CDR3 is CASRGQAENTEAFF. DNA for the CDR3: TGTGCCAGCAGAGGACAAGCAGAGAACACTGAAGCTTTCTTT. This chain joins TRBV5-4 and TRBJ1-1; D is perhaps TRBD1 (5 bases). CDR3 length: 14 residues. The germline V gene has CDR1 SGHNT and CDR2 YYREEE (reference sequence). V gave up 5 bases and J gave up 1 base, with 12 bases separating them.

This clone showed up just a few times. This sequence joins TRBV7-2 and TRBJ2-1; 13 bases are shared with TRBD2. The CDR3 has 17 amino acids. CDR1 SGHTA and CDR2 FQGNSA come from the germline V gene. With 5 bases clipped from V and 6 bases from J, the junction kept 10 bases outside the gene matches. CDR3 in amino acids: CASSPTSGRPLRNEQFF. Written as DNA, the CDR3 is TGTGCCAGCAGCCCGACTAGCGGGAGGCCCCTACGCAATGAGCAGTTCTTC.

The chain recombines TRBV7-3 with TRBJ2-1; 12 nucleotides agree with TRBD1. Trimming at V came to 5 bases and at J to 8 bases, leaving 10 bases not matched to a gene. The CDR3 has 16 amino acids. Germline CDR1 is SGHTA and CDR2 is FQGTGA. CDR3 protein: CASSPRWGQGADEQFF. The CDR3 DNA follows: TGTGCCAGCAGCCCGCGGTGGGGACAGGGGGCTGATGAGCAGTTCTTC.

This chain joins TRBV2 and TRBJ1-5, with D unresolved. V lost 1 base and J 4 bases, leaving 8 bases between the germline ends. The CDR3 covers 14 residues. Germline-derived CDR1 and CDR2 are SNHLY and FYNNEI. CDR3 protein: CASSEGFQNQPQHF. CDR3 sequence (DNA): TGTGCCAGCAGTGAAGGTTTTCAGAATCAGCCCCAGCATTTT.

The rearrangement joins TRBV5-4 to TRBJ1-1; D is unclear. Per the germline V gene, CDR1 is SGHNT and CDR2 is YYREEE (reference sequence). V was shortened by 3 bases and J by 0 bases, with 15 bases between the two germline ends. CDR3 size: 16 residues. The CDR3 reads CASSSTPSRMNTEAFF. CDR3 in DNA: TGTGCCAGCAGCTCAACCCCTAGTCGGATGAACACTGAAGCTTTCTTT.

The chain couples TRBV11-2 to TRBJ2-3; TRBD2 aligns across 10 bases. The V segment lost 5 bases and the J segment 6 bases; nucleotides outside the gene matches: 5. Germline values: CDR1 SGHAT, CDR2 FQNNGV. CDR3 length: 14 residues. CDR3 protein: CASSLTSGFDTQYF. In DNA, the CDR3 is TGTGCCAGCAGCCTGACTAGCGGGTTCGATACGCAGTATTTT.

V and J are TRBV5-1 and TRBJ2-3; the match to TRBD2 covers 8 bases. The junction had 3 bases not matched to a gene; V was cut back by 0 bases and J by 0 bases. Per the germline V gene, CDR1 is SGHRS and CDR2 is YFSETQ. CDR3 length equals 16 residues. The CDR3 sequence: CASSLVVAGSTDTQYF. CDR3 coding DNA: TGCGCCAGCAGCTTGGTGGTAGCGGGAAGCACAGATACGCAGTATTTT.

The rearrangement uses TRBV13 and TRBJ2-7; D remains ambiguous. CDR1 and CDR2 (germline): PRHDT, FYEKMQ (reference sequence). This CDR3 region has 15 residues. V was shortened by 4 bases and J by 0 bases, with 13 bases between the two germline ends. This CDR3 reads CASSYNKVSSYEQYF. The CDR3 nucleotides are TGTGCCAGCAGCTATAATAAGGTTAGCTCCTACGAGCAGTACTTC.

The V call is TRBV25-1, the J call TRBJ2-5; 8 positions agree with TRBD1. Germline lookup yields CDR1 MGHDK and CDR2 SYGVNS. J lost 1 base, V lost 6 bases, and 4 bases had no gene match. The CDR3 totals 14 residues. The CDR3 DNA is TGTGCCAGCAGCGAACAGGGGGTCCAAGAGACCCAGTACTTC. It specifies CASSEQGVQETQYF. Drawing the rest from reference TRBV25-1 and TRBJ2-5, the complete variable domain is EADIYQTPRYLVIGTGKKITLECSQTMGHDKMYWYQQDPGMELHLIHYSYGVNSTEKGDLSSESTVSRIRTEHFPLTLESARPSHTSQYLCASSEQGVQETQYFGPGTRLLVL.

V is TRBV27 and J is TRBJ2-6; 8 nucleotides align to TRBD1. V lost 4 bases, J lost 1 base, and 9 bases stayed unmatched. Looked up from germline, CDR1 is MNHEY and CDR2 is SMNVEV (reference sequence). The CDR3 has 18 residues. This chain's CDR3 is CASSSGGTGWSGANVLTF. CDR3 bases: TGTGCCAGCAGTTCCGGAGGGACAGGTTGGTCTGGGGCCAACGTCCTGACTTTC.

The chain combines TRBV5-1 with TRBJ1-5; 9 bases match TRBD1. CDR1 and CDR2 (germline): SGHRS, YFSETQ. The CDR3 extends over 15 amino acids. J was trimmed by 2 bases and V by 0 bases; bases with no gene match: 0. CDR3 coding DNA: TGCGCCAGCAGCTTGGGGGACAGGGGCAATCAGCCCCAGCATTTT. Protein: CASSLGDRGNQPQHF.